The rows below give T cell receptor beta chains drawn from one sample of a study of glioma-infiltrating T cells after dendritic cell vaccination. Profiled with immunoSEQ multiplex PCR; TCRdb holds only in-frame clones, not every one. The sample includes just under 60,000 clones, about 80% seen only once; the top ten take about a sixth. The material was blood, obtained after dendritic cell vaccination. These receptors all stem from a human donor with glioblastoma. The CDR3 runs from the conserved cysteine through the conserved F or W. A D gene is named only where the DNA matches it firmly. Not every row has a clone size; where given, it reads once, few, many or a size class.

>.|TRBJ2-1|TRBV4-1|TRBD2
CASSLGAGSYNEQFF
TGCGCCAGCAGCTTAGGAGCGGGGTCCTACAATGAGCAGTTCTTC
>once|TRBJ2-3|TRBV15|.
CATSSPIVPPVSDTQYF
TGTGCCACCAGCAGTCCCATAGTCCCTCCTGTATCGGATACGCAGTATTTT
>once|TRBJ2-2|TRBV11-3|TRBD2
CASSSGANTGELFF
TGTGCCAGCAGCAGCGGGGCGAACACCGGGGAGCTGTTTTTT
>.|TRBJ1-4|TRBV2|.
CASIRGLEEKLFF
TGTGCCAGCATTCGGGGTCTGGAGGAAAAACTGTTTTTT
>.|TRBJ2-7|TRBV6-1|TRBD1
CASIRTGDYYEQYF
TGTGCCAGCATCAGGACAGGGGACTACTACGAGCAGTACTTC
>.|TRBJ2-7|TRBV9|TRBD1
CASSVAPGTDYEQYF
TGTGCCAGCAGCGTAGCTCCCGGGACAGACTACGAGCAGTACTTC
>.|TRBJ2-3|TRBV5-4|.
CASSLDQATDTQYF
TGTGCCAGCAGCTTGGACCAGGCCACAGATACGCAGTATTTT
>.|TRBJ2-2|TRBV9|.
CASSPSEADYTGELFF
TGTGCCAGCAGCCCCTCAGAGGCAGATTACACCGGGGAGCTGTTTTTT
>.|TRBJ1-2|TRBV6-4|.
CASSDPRGGYTF
TGTGCCAGCAGTGACCCGAGGGGGGGCTACACCTTC
>few|TRBJ1-4|TRBV10-1|.
CASSVDLDGKLFF
TGCGCCAGCAGTGTGGACTTGGACGGAAAACTGTTTTTT
>.|TRBJ1-1|TRBV5-1|TRBD1
CASSPRGLGTEAFF
TGCGCCAGCAGCCCCAGGGGGCTGGGAACTGAAGCTTTCTTT
>once|TRBJ1-1|TRBV29-1|TRBD1
CSVEGGGLTLNTEAFF
TGCAGCGTTGAAGGAGGGGGCTTAACCCTCAACACTGAAGCTTTCTTT
>few|TRBJ1-2|TRBV25-1|TRBD1
CASSPPGQGAQGYTF
TGTGCCAGCAGTCCACCGGGACAGGGGGCGCAAGGCTACACCTTC
>.|TRBJ1-1|TRBV4-1|.
CASSQGIRGAGPLDTEAFF
TGCGCCAGCAGCCAAGGAATTCGGGGGGCAGGGCCGTTGGACACTGAAGCTTTCTTT
>.|TRBJ2-7|TRBV30|TRBD2
CAWSAGRGGSYEQYF
TGTGCCTGGAGCGCAGGCCGGGGGGGTTCCTACGAGCAGTACTTC
>.|TRBJ2-7|TRBV30|.
CAWSPNTATGEQYF
TGTGCCTGGAGTCCAAACACCGCCACGGGGGAGCAGTACTTC
>.|TRBJ1-1|TRBV12-5|.
CASGLVSGNTEAFF
TGTGCTAGTGGTTTGGTTTCGGGGAACACTGAAGCTTTCTTT
>.|TRBJ1-2|TRBV6-6|TRBD1
CASRPGQGEGYTF
TGTGCCAGCAGACCCGGACAGGGGGAAGGCTACACCTTC
>.|TRBJ2-3|TRBV5-4|TRBD2
CASRPLGTSGGAQTDTQYF
TGTGCCAGCCGTCCCCTCGGGACTAGCGGGGGGGCGCAGACAGATACGCAGTATTTT
>.|TRBJ2-7|TRBV5-6|TRBD1
CASSPFGTEHYEQYF
TGTGCCAGCAGCCCCTTCGGGACAGAACACTACGAGCAGTACTTC
>.|TRBJ1-1|TRBV5-6|.
CASRATENTEAFF
TGTGCCAGCAGAGCGACAGAGAACACTGAAGCTTTCTTT
>few|TRBJ1-4|TRBV5-5|TRBD1
CASSTERMGQLVAPNEKLFF
TGTGCCAGCAGCACCGAACGGATGGGACAGTTAGTGGCGCCTAATGAAAAACTGTTTTTT
>.|TRBJ1-2|TRBV7-9|.
CASSPTTVVQGTIGYTF
TGTGCCAGCAGCCCGACGACGGTGGTCCAGGGTACGATTGGCTACACCTTC